Presented here are 9 T cell receptor beta chains from one specimen sequenced in a study of control samples from healthy donors and cancer patients. Libraries were prepared by immunoSEQ multiplex PCR; TCRdb keeps only in-frame clonotypes and omits some of them. The data contain tens of thousands of clones, roughly 85% of them seen just once; the ten biggest clones take up 4.5% to 7%. Input material: blood. Receptors were obtained from a man in his forties in good health.

This chain connects TRBV5-4 to TRBJ1-3, with TRBD1 matching over 7 bases. J gave up 1 base and V 0 bases, and 7 bases lay outside the gene matches. CDR1 is SGHNT, CDR2 YYREEE, per germline (reference sequence). The CDR3 contains 17 residues. The CDR3 DNA is TGTGCCAGCAGCTTGGACAGGGGTCATGTTTCTGGAAACACCATATATTTT. Translating it yields CASSLDRGHVSGNTIYF.

The V call is TRBV18, the J call TRBJ1-4; D is perhaps TRBD1 (6 bases). Germline V gene data show CDR1 as KGHSH and CDR2 as LQKENI. Between the trimmed V and J ends, which lost 3 bases and 1 base, there was a span of 12 bases. CDR3 size: 16 residues. CDR3 protein: CASSPFGQITNEKLFF. The CDR3 region has the DNA TGTGCCAGCTCACCGTTTGGACAGATAACTAATGAAAAACTGTTTTTT.

This chain joins TRBV3-1 (or the pseudogene TRBV3-2) and TRBJ1-5; a possible D gene is TRBD1 (5 bases). Germline lookup yields CDR1 LGHDT and CDR2 YNNKEL (reference sequence). This CDR3 is 16 amino acids long. V lost 4 bases, J lost 3 bases, and 16 bases lay in between. CDR3 protein: CASSPRAGTHNQPQHF. The CDR3 coding sequence is TGTGCCAGCAGCCCCCGGGCTGGGACCCACAATCAGCCCCAGCATTTT.

This clone came up once. The chain is built from TRBV7-2 and TRBJ2-7; TRBD2 aligns across 8 bases. Germline V CDR1 and CDR2: SGHTA, FQGNSA. This CDR3 has 17 residues. The trim removed 3 bases at V and 2 bases at J, leaving 12 bases unmatched. The DNA for the CDR3 is TGTGCCAGCAGCTTGGGTGCGGGAGGCCCCAGAACCTACGAGCAGTACTTC. Its protein product is CASSLGAGGPRTYEQYF.

The chain combines TRBV29-1 with TRBJ2-1, with 7 positions matching TRBD2. Germline V gives CDR1 SQVTM, CDR2 ANQGSEA. The V and J ends lost 7 bases and 4 bases, in that order; junction bases with no gene match: 16. The CDR3 extends over 16 amino acids. In nucleotides, the CDR3 is TGCAGCGCACCGAATTTAGCGGGTTTGAATTACAATGAGCAGTTCTTC. Its translation is CSAPNLAGLNYNEQFF.

This clone was picked up a small number of times. The chain employs TRBV10-3 and TRBJ2-1, with 11 positions matching TRBD1. The germline CDR1 and CDR2 sequences are ENHRY and SYGVKD. Unmatched junction bases numbered 11, after V lost 4 bases and J lost 6 bases. The CDR3 loop spans 17 amino acids. DNA for the CDR3: TGTGCCATCAGTGTGCCCGGGGACAGGGGGATAGGCAATGAGCAGTTCTTC. Its translation is CAISVPGDRGIGNEQFF.

J is TRBJ1-2 and V is TRBV12-3 or TRBV12-4; D gene uncertain. The CDR3 contains 10 residues. V gave up 3 bases and J gave up 6 bases, with 2 bases separating them. The CDR3 bases are TGTGCCAGCAGTTTGCATGGCTACACCTTC. Translated: CASSLHGYTF.

The chain uses TRBV4-1 and TRBJ1-2; 7 bases are a match to TRBD1. The V and J ends lost 7 bases and 8 bases, in that order; junction bases with no gene match: 10. Per the germline V gene, CDR1 is MGHRA and CDR2 is YSYEKL. CDR3 length equals 13 residues. The CDR3 here is CASKGHRGVGYTF. CDR3 coding DNA: TGCGCCAGCAAGGGCCACAGGGGTGTAGGCTACACCTTC.

The chain has TRBV4-1 and TRBJ1-1; 7 positions match TRBD1. Germline values: CDR1 MGHRA, CDR2 YSYEKL. CDR3 length: 14 amino acids. The V segment lost 1 base and the J segment 7 bases; nucleotides outside the gene matches: 6. The CDR3 DNA sequence: TGCGCCAGCAGCCAAGCGATTGGGACAGTTGAAGCTTTCTTT. Protein product: CASSQAIGTVEAFF.